The present T cell receptor beta chain was sequenced within a study of blood T cell repertoires in COVID-19. Method: immunoSEQ multiplex PCR; TCRdb's copy keeps in-frame clones and lacks some. The sample records about 330,000 clones, roughly 87% being singletons. CDR1 MNHEY and CDR2 SVGAGI come from the germline V gene. The CDR3 is 15 residues long. V was clipped by 0 bases and J by 6 bases, with 11 bases between them. This clonotype originated in a young man with COVID-19, enrolled during active disease. The sequenced material came from peripheral blood. This sequence joins TRBV6-5 and TRBJ1-4, with a tentative D call TRBD1 (6 bases). The CDR3 DNA sequence: TGTGCCAGCAGTTACTCGAACAGGGATTATGAAAAACTGTTTTTT. It is translated as CASSYSNRDYEKLFF.